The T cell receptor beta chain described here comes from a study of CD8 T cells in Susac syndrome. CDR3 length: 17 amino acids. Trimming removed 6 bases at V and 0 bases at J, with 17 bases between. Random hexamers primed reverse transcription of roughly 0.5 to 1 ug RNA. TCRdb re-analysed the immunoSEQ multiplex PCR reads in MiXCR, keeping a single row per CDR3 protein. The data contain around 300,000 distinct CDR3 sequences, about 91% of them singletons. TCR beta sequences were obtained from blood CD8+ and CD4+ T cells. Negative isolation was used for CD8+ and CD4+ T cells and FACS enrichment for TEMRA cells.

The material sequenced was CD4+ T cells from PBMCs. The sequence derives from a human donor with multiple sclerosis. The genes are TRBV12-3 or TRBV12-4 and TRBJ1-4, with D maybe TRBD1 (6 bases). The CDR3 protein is CASSSDRSFATNEKLFF. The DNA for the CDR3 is TGTGCCAGCAGCTCCGACAGGTCCTTTGCAACTAATGAAAAACTGTTTTTT.